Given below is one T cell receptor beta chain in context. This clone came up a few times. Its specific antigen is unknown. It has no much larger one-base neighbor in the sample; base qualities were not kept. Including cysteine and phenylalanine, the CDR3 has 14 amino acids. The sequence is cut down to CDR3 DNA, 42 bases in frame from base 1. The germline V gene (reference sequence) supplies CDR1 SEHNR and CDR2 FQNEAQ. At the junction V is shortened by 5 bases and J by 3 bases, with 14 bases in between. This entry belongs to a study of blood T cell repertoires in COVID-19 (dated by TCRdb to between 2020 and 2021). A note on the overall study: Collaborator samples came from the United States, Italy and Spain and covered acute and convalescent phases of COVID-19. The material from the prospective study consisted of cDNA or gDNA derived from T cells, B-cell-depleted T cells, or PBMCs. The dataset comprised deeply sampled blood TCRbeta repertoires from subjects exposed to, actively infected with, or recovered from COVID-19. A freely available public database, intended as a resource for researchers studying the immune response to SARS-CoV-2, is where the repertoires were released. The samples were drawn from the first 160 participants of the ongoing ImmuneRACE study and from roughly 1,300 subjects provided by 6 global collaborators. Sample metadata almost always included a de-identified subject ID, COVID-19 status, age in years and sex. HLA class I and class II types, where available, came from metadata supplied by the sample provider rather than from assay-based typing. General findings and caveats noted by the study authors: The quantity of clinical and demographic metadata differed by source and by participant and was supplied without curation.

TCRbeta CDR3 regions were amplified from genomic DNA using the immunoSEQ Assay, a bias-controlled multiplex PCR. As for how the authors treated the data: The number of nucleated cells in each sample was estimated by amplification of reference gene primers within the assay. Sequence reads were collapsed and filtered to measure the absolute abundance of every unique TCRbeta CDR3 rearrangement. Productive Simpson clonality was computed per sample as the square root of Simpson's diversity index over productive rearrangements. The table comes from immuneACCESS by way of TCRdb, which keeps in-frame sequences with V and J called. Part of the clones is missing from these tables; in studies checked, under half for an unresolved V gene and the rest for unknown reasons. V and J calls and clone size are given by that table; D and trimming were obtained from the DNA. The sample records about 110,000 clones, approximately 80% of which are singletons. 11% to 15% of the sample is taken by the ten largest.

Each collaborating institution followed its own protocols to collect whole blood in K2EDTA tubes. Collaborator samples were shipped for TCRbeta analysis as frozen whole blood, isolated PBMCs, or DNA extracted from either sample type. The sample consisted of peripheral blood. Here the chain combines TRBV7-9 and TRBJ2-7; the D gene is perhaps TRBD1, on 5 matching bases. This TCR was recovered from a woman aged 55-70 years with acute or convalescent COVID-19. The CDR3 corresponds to CASSPTQGYYEQYF. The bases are TGTGCCAGCAGCCCTACCCAGGGATACTACGAGCAGTACTTC. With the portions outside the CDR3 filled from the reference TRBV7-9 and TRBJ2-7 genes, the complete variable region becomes DTGVSQNPRHKITKRGQNVTFRCDPISEHNRLYWYRQTLGQGPEFLTYFQNEAQLEKSRLLSDRFSAERPKGSFSTLEIQRTEQGDSAMYLCASSPTQGYYEQYFGPGTRLTVT.